Sequencing of this T cell receptor beta chain was carried out in a study of response to subunit inactivated influenza vaccine. TCRdb reanalysed the RT-PCR reads using MiXCR and keeps one entry per CDR3 protein. This table has about 500,000 distinct CDR3 sequences, 16% appearing once. Per the germline V gene, CDR1 is SGDLS and CDR2 is YYNGEE. The length of the CDR3 is 15 residues. V was pared by 3 bases and J by 3 bases, with 7 bases of the junction left unmatched. This sample comprised CD4+ T cells sorted from PBMCs, obtained around 25 months after vaccination. The receptor comes from a man aged 50-75 years who received an inactivated influenza vaccine. This chain uses TRBV9 with TRBJ2-3; 7 bases align to TRBD1. This CDR3 reads CASSGGGRATDTQYF. The CDR3 DNA sequence: TGTGCCAGCAGCGGAGGGGGCAGGGCGACAGATACGCAGTATTTT.